This T cell receptor beta chain was recovered during a study of beta chain features in type 1 diabetes (dated by TCRdb to the late 2010s). The study in broad terms: No differences in mean age, gender distribution, total cell number or subset yield were found between patients and healthy donors. A total of approximately 99,000,000 sorted cells were examined across all samples, and RNA yield correlated strongly with the number of cells per subset. In the study, TCRB repertoires of sorted circulating CD4+ T cell subsets from recently diagnosed type 1 diabetes patients were compared with those of matched healthy donors. Whereas all 30 or so donors provided naive and central memory subsets, regulatory and stem cell-like memory subsets were isolated from just 8 patients and roughly 8 healthy donors. General study outcomes and caveats: Naive, central memory and regulatory TCRB repertoires appeared to be more alike among patients than among healthy donors. Because cDNA rather than genomic DNA was sequenced, highly expressing activated cells could have been over-represented, although no difference in activation and CD3 levels was found between groups. Only small numbers of individuals were included in the HLA sub-analyses, which left unresolved whether HLA type had any influence on TCRB rearrangement. At VDJ recombination sites, type 1 diabetes patients had fewer insertions and more deleted nucleotides, which implies abnormalities in thymic rearrangement. In all four CD4+ subsets, TCRB CDR3 length was moderately but significantly shorter in type 1 diabetes patients. Shorter templates might have been favored by PCR, but patient and control samples were amplified and corrected together, so both groups would have been affected equally by any skew.

The entire amount of isolated RNA was reverse transcribed using the High Capacity cDNA Reverse Transcription Kit, so the sequenced TCRB transcripts were expressed ones. Naive, central memory and regulatory T cell samples underwent deep immunoSEQ sequencing, averaging around 3.7 million total reads per sample. Sorted cells were lysed in RLT buffer and RNA was extracted with DNase-treated RNeasy Micro or Mini kits, depending on cell number. Each cell subset was processed separately to prevent cross-contamination, with patient and healthy donor samples processed together. The immunoSEQ multiplex PCR was used to amplify TCRB sequences from cDNA, yielding 87-bp fragments that span the CDR3 region. Sequencing of the amplicons was performed on the Illumina HiSeq platform. Under the source paper's analysis protocol: Synthetic template baselines were used to correct PCR bias computationally, reads within Hamming distance 2 were collapsed, and singletons that could not be merged were discarded. Reads were aligned against IMGT so that V, D and J genes, CDR3 length and insertions or deletions at six rearrangement sites could be assigned. Within each subset, clonotype counts were normalized to sorted cell number, after which true diversity and Gini coefficients were computed with the tcR R package. The overlap coefficient, calculated on TCRB nucleotide sequences, was used to measure repertoire sharing. Out-of-frame TCRB sequences from naive cells were analyzed to stand in for the pre-selection repertoire. TCRdb retrieved this table from immuneACCESS and kept in-frame rearrangements only. Not all clones are present; in checked studies, unresolved V genes account for under half, and no reason is known for the remainder. V, J and clone size were drawn from that table, and D and trimming were deduced from the DNA. This sample comprises 630,000 or so clones, about an eighth of them detected only once. The top ten clones comprise 0.04% of the sample.

Each donor gave one peripheral blood draw, averaging approximately 120 mL, which was collected into heparinised tubes. Using a panel that included CD45RO, CCR7, CD25, CD127, CD95 and CD27, naive, central memory, regulatory and stem cell-like memory CD4+ T cells were sorted on a BD FACSAria II. A purity above 95% was achieved for all sorted populations. PBMCs were isolated immediately by Lymphoprep density gradient centrifugation and stained directly without culture. So that batch effects would be minimized, each experiment stained and sorted samples in pairs, pairing one healthy donor with one patient. With regard to this clone: The clone's antigen remains unknown. No quality values exist for individual bases; no much larger clone is one base distant.

CDR1 and CDR2 are read off the germline V gene as MGHDK and SYGVNS. From the cysteine up to the phenylalanine, the CDR3 has a length of 13 residues. The only DNA kept is the CDR3, 39 bases in frame from the first base. The V end gives up 4 bases and the J end 8 bases, leaving 7 bases in the junction not matched to a gene. The TCR comes from a man between 18 and 35 years old with type 1 diabetes. The sequenced sample consisted of naive CD4+ T cells from blood. Taken with the paper, the label for cell subset or site translates to: true naive CD4+ T cells. Recombination linked TRBV25-1 to TRBJ1-2, and 7 junction bases match TRBD1. CDR3 loop: CASSVDRVRGYTF. The DNA sequence is as follows: TGTGCCAGCAGTGTCGACAGGGTGAGAGGCTACACCTTC.